Listed below are T cell receptor beta chains from one sample, sequenced in a study of cytomegalovirus exposure and HLA in healthy donors. TCRdb's table, derived via immunoSEQ multiplex PCR, lists solely in-frame clones and lacks some. The sample yields around 150,000 clones, roughly 80% seen once. Sequencing input: PBMCs. Receptors originate from a man aged 18 to 30 in good health and CMV-seropositive. The CDR3 runs from the conserved cysteine through the conserved F or W. A D gene is named only where the DNA matches it firmly. Not all rows give a size; the values are once, few, many and, for expanded clones, a class.

j_gene,d_gene,v_gene,abundance,CDR3aa,CDR3nt
TRBJ2-7,TRBD2,TRBV27,.,CASSPQTSDSSYEQYF,TGTGCCAGCAGTCCCCAGACTAGCGATAGCTCCTACGAGCAGTACTTC
TRBJ2-5,TRBD2,TRBV28,few,CASSSTGTSGGYQETQYF,TGTGCCAGCAGCTCCACCGGGACTAGCGGGGGGTACCAAGAGACCCAGTACTTC
TRBJ2-1,TRBD2,TRBV18,.,CASSPPGLVSYNEQFF,TGTGCCAGCTCACCGCCGGGACTAGTTAGTTACAATGAGCAGTTCTTC
TRBJ1-1,.,TRBV29-1,.,CSVEDREGRTEAFF,TGCAGCGTTGAAGATAGGGAGGGGCGGACTGAAGCTTTCTTT
TRBJ2-7,TRBD2,TRBV7-9,.,CASSISGTSASLVSYEQYF,TGTGCCAGCAGCATAAGCGGGACTAGCGCCTCTTTGGTATCCTACGAGCAGTACTTC
TRBJ2-5,.,TRBV4-1,few,CASSQETGNQETQYF,TGCGCCAGCAGCCAAGAGACCGGGAACCAAGAGACCCAGTACTTC
TRBJ2-1,TRBD2,TRBV19,.,CASSTRAGDKDEQFF,TGTGCCAGTAGTACCAGAGCGGGAGACAAGGATGAGCAGTTCTTC
TRBJ1-1,.,TRBV19,.,CASKSGDRLNTEAFF,TGTGCCAGTAAATCCGGCGACAGGCTGAACACTGAAGCTTTCTTT
TRBJ1-5,TRBD1,TRBV28,.,CASSSQGARQPQHF,TGTGCCAGCAGTTCTCAGGGGGCTCGGCAGCCCCAGCATTTT
TRBJ2-7,TRBD1,TRBV5-6,once,CASSRPGTGFYEQYF,TGTGCCAGCAGCCGTCCCGGGACAGGGTTCTACGAGCAGTACTTC
TRBJ2-3,.,TRBV9,.,CASSVDRVTDTQYF,TGTGCCAGCAGCGTAGACAGGGTCACAGATACGCAGTATTTT